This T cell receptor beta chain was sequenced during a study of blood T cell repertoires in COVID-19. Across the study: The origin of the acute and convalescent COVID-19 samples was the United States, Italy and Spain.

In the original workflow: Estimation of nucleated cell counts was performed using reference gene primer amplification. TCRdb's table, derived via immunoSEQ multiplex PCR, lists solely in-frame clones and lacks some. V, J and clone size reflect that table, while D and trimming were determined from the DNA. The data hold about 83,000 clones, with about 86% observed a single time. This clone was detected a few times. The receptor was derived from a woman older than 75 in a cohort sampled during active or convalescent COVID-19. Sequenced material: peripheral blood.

CDR3 sequence: CASSLAASGSGELFF. For the CDR3, the DNA is TGCGCCAGCAGCTTGGCGGCTAGCGGGAGTGGGGAGCTGTTTTTT. This rearrangement joins TRBV5-1 to TRBJ2-2; 10 bases match TRBD2. The germline gives CDR1 SGHRS, CDR2 YFSETQ. After removal of 0 bases from V and 8 bases from J, the junction contained 4 bases not matched to a gene. The CDR3 totals 15 residues.